Listed below are T cell receptor beta chains from one sample, sequenced in a study of Graves' ophthalmopathy and Graves' hyperthyroidism. From the multiplex PCR reads, TCRdb called clonotypes with MiXCR, one entry per CDR3 protein. The data contain roughly 350,000 distinct CDR3 sequences, roughly 15% of them singletons. Sequencing was carried out using peripheral blood. The receptors shown here come from an adult woman with stable Graves' hyperthyroidism. Both conserved end residues are part of each CDR3. A D gene is named only where the DNA matches it firmly. Expanded clones are given a class, and other clones once, few, many or no size at all.

V	size	length	J	D	DNA	CDR3
TRBV4-1	many	13	TRBJ1-5	NA	TGCGCCAGCAGCCATCCCGAACAACAGCCCCAGCATTTT	CASSHPEQQPQHF
TRBV12-3/TRBV12-4	many	13	TRBJ2-5	NA	TGTGCCAGCAGTCCCCCCTACCAAGAGACCCAGTACTTC	CASSPPYQETQYF
TRBV20-1	few	15	TRBJ2-1	TRBD2	TGCAGTGCTTCCGGACTAGCGGGAGTGGAGAATGAGCAGTTCTTC	CSASGLAGVENEQFF
TRBV15	many	13	TRBJ1-2	NA	TGTGCCACCAGCAGAGATAGCGTCTATGGCTACACCTTC	CATSRDSVYGYTF
TRBV7-2	many	16	TRBJ2-5	NA	TGTGCCAGCAGCTTTAGGGGGGGCGGGAAAGAAGAGACCCAGTACTTC	CASSFRGGGKEETQYF
TRBV12-3/TRBV12-4	few	15	TRBJ1-2	NA	TGTGCCAGCAGTCAAAGAGAGGACAGCCCGTATGGCTACACCTTC	CASSQREDSPYGYTF
TRBV2	many	15	TRBJ1-5	NA	TGTGCCAGCAGTGAACAGGGGCTACGCAATCAGCCCCAGCATTTT	CASSEQGLRNQPQHF
TRBV18	NA	17	TRBJ2-7	NA	TGTGCCAGCTCACCAGAATATCGACGCCAAGGGTCCTACGAGCAGTACTTC	CASSPEYRRQGSYEQYF
TRBV2	many	16	TRBJ1-3	TRBD1	TGTGCCAGCACGCCAGACAGGGGCGGCTCTGGAAACACCATATATTTT	CASTPDRGGSGNTIYF
TRBV5-1	NA	14	TRBJ1-1	TRBD1	TGCGCCAGCAGCACACAGGGGCAGAACACTGAAGCTTTCTTT	CASSTQGQNTEAFF
TRBV30	few	15	TRBJ2-5	NA	TGTGCCTGGAGTGTACCCCGGGACGGACAAGAGACCCAGTACTTC	CAWSVPRDGQETQYF
TRBV7-9	NA	12	TRBJ2-1	NA	TGTGCCAGCAGCTTATCTTCAGGGGAGCAGTTCTTC	CASSLSSGEQFF
TRBV7-9	many	15	TRBJ1-1	NA	TGTGCCAGCGGGTCCCCACGGGCTTTGAACACTGAAGCTTTCTTT	CASGSPRALNTEAFF
TRBV30	many	16	TRBJ2-5	NA	TGTGCCTGGAGTGTTAGCCCCACACAGTACCAAGAGACCCAGTACTTC	CAWSVSPTQYQETQYF
TRBV28	many	17	TRBJ2-7	NA	TGTGCCAGCAGTTTAGCCCCCCCGGGTGGGGGAGGTTCCGAGCAGTACTTC	CASSLAPPGGGGSEQYF
TRBV28	many	14	TRBJ1-2	NA	TGTGCCAGCAGAACCCCGGGGACCAACTATGGCTACACCTTC	CASRTPGTNYGYTF
TRBV2	many	11	TRBJ1-2	NA	TGTGCCAGCCAGGGGTTGGATGGCTACACCTTC	CASQGLDGYTF
TRBV5-1	many	14	TRBJ1-5	TRBD1	TGCGCCAGCAGCGAAGGGACAGCCAATCAGCCCCAGCATTTT	CASSEGTANQPQHF
TRBV20-1	NA	11	TRBJ2-5	NA	TGCAGTGAGCGGAAGGGAGAGACCCAGTACTTC	CSERKGETQYF
TRBV25-1	NA	16	TRBJ1-6	TRBD1	TGTGCCAGCAGTGGACCGGGACAGGGAGCTAATTCACCCCTCCACTTT	CASSGPGQGANSPLHF
TRBV5-1	many	14	TRBJ2-7	NA	TGCGCCAGCAGCGCGGACTCCTACTCCTACGAGCAGTACTTC	CASSADSYSYEQYF
TRBV25-1	many	16	TRBJ2-5	NA	TGTGCCACCGCACCTATAGCGGGACAGGGAGGAGAGACCCAGTACTTC	CATAPIAGQGGETQYF
TRBV12-3/TRBV12-4	few	10	TRBJ2-4	NA	TGTGCCTGCCCTGACGACATTAAGTACTTC	CACPDDIKYF
TRBV6-2/TRBV6-3	many	16	TRBJ2-7	NA	TGTGCCAGCAGTTACCGGGGCTTCCAGCGCGCCTACGAGCAGTACTTC	CASSYRGFQRAYEQYF
TRBV2	NA	15	TRBJ2-7	NA	TGTGCCAGCAGTGAAAGGTCCGTTCGTAAGAACGAGCAGTACTTC	CASSERSVRKNEQYF
TRBV5-1	NA	20	TRBJ2-4	NA	TGCGCCAGCAGCTTGTTATTGGGGCAGGGGACACCGACGACGAAAAACATTCAGTACTTC	CASSLLLGQGTPTTKNIQYF
TRBV6-1	NA	14	TRBJ2-3	TRBD2	TGTGCCAGCACCTCTAGCGGTAGCACAGATACGCAGTATTTT	CASTSSGSTDTQYF
TRBV28	many	16	TRBJ1-5	NA	TGTGCCAGCAGTGTCGGCCTCCGACAGGCGCATCAGCCCCAGCATTTT	CASSVGLRQAHQPQHF
TRBV12-3/TRBV12-4	many	16	TRBJ2-5	TRBD2	TGTGCCAGCAGGACCGGGACTAGCGGGAGTACGGAGACCCAGTACTTC	CASRTGTSGSTETQYF
TRBV5-1	NA	16	TRBJ1-1	TRBD1	TGCGCCAGCAGCACCATAGACAGGGGGACGAACACTGAAGCTTTCTTT	CASSTIDRGTNTEAFF
TRBV27	NA	16	TRBJ1-1	NA	TGTGCCAGCAGTTTACGCCCAGGGCAGGGCAACACTGAAGCTTTCTTT	CASSLRPGQGNTEAFF
TRBV18	many	14	TRBJ2-6	NA	TGTGCCAGCTCCCCCGGGGGCCGGGCCAACGTCCTGACTTTC	CASSPGGRANVLTF
TRBV19	many	16	TRBJ1-2	NA	TGTGCCAGTAGTATTAACGGCGGAGCGGTTAACTATGGCTACACCTTC	CASSINGGAVNYGYTF
TRBV7-9	many	15	TRBJ1-1	NA	TGTGCCAGCAGCCCCCCCAGGCAGAAGAACACTGAAGCTTTCTTT	CASSPPRQKNTEAFF
TRBV2	many	14	TRBJ2-5	TRBD1	TGTGCCAGCAGTGAAGTAGGGACAGAAGAGACCCAGTACTTC	CASSEVGTEETQYF
TRBV4-1	many	15	TRBJ1-5	NA	TGCGCCAGCAGCCAAGTTTTACAGGGCAATCAGCCCCAGCATTTT	CASSQVLQGNQPQHF
TRBV5-1	many	14	TRBJ2-7	NA	TGCGCCAGCAGCTTGGGCCCGACTAGTTACGAGCAGTACTTC	CASSLGPTSYEQYF
TRBV19	NA	15	TRBJ2-2	NA	TGTGCCAGTAACACCTTCGATAGTGCGACCGGGGAGCTGTTTTTT	CASNTFDSATGELFF
TRBV6-2/TRBV6-3	many	13	TRBJ2-5	TRBD1	TGTGCCAGCAGAAGGGGGCTGCAAGAGACCCAGTACTTC	CASRRGLQETQYF
TRBV14	many	11	TRBJ2-7	NA	TGTGCCAGCAGCCAAGTCTACGAGCAGTACTTC	CASSQVYEQYF
TRBV7-2	NA	11	TRBJ2-2	NA	TGTGCCAGCATTGTTACCGGGGAGCTGTTTTTT	CASIVTGELFF
TRBV7-2	many	13	TRBJ2-7	TRBD1	TGTGCCAGCAGCCGACAGGGGACCTACGAGCAGTACTTC	CASSRQGTYEQYF
TRBV12-3/TRBV12-4	many	13	TRBJ1-2	NA	TGTGCCAGCAGTTTATCGGCAGCCTATGGCTACACCTTC	CASSLSAAYGYTF
TRBV12-3/TRBV12-4	many	14	TRBJ2-6	NA	TGTGCCAGCAGTCCTTGGGCCGGGGCCAACGTCCTGACTTTC	CASSPWAGANVLTF
TRBV28	NA	14	TRBJ2-7	NA	TGTGCCAGCAGTTTCGCGGTGTCAAACTACGAGCAGTACTTC	CASSFAVSNYEQYF
TRBV29-1	many	11	TRBJ1-1	NA	TGCAGCGTTCGTCTAACAGGCGAAGCTTTCTTT	CSVRLTGEAFF
TRBV28	NA	15	TRBJ2-5	NA	TGTGCCACCGGCTACGGGAGTGGGGATTGGGAGACCCAGTACTTC	CATGYGSGDWETQYF
TRBV5-1	few	15	TRBJ1-5	NA	TGCGCCAGCAGCCCCCGGGGGGAGGGCAATCAGCCCCAGCATTTT	CASSPRGEGNQPQHF
TRBV6-1	once	15	TRBJ2-7	TRBD2	TGTGCCAGCGCACGGGGGACTAGTTCCCTATACGAGCAGTACTTC	CASARGTSSLYEQYF
TRBV19	few	13	TRBJ1-5	NA	TGTGCCAGTAGTATTGACAGCTATCAGCCCCAGCATTTT	CASSIDSYQPQHF